These T cell receptor beta chains were read from a single sample in a study of blood T cell repertoires in COVID-19. The protocol was immunoSEQ multiplex PCR, while the TCRdb copy is restricted to in-frame clones and leaves out a portion. The table records approximately 300,000 clones, more than 80% of them present only once. The sequenced material came from peripheral blood. The receptors stem from a woman in her twenties or thirties with COVID-19, enrolled during active disease. CDR3s leave out the opening cysteine and the closing phenylalanine or tryptophan. Expanded clones are given a class, and other clones once, few, many or no size at all.

>-|TRBV24-1|TRBJ2-3|16
ATSDLGAVTSSTDTQY
>-|TRBV30|TRBJ2-7|12
AWRGLAGVYEQY
>-|TRBV3-1/TRBV3-2|TRBJ2-2|16
ASSPGPSGRAGTGELF
>-|TRBV5-1|TRBJ1-5|13
ASSLGQGGNQPQH
>once|TRBV2|TRBJ1-6|13
ASSAQTGGGSPLH
>-|TRBV5-1|TRBJ2-1|11
ASSPGTYNEQF
>-|TRBV6-5|TRBJ2-2|13
ASSLLAGGDGELF
>-|TRBV27|TRBJ1-6|11
ATHRGYNSPLH
>-|TRBV2|TRBJ2-1|14
ASSPTSGRTYNEQF
>few|TRBV4-3|TRBJ2-7|13
ASSQDNSYHYEQY
>-|TRBV2|TRBJ2-1|10
ASSAGGQEQF
>-|TRBV5-4|TRBJ1-1|11
ASSLVTGAEAF
>once|TRBV28|TRBJ1-2|9
ASKRNYGYT
>-|TRBV28|TRBJ1-2|12
ASSFPGMRYGYT
>-|TRBV30|TRBJ1-2|13
AWSPDRGIGYGYT
>-|TRBV7-8|TRBJ2-2|16
ASSLGLAGGVRTGELF
>once|TRBV18|TRBJ1-2|12
ASSPSGANYGYT
>-|TRBV5-1|TRBJ2-5|11
ASRPEGRETQY
>once|TRBV4-1|TRBJ2-5|13
ASSQVAGSDETQY
>-|TRBV24-1|TRBJ2-5|15
ATSGGTGKSGQETQY
>-|TRBV5-8|TRBJ2-2|18
ASSPVPGTGGMWSTGELF
>few|TRBV5-6|TRBJ1-1|11
ASSLAVNTEAF
>once|TRBV7-2|TRBJ2-1|12
ASRGRGTYNEQF
>-|TRBV6-2/TRBV6-3|TRBJ2-5|12
ASSYFGVQETQY
>-|TRBV6-5|TRBJ1-2|12
ASSQQGNIYGYT
>-|TRBV11-2|TRBJ2-3|15
ASSLRPLGGGTDTQY
>-|TRBV28|TRBJ2-4|14
ASSLGLAGVVNIQY
>-|TRBV5-1|TRBJ2-7|16
ASSFTGPSRVSSHEQY
>-|TRBV7-9|TRBJ1-4|12
ASSFGGLNEKLF
>-|TRBV5-1|TRBJ2-3|10
ASSFYTDTQY
>-|TRBV6-2/TRBV6-3|TRBJ2-1|14
ASSYHLAGALNEQF
>-|TRBV6-5|TRBJ2-1|13
AAARGLAPVNEQF
>-|TRBV7-2|TRBJ2-7|12
ASSRGTGPYEQY
>-|TRBV6-5|TRBJ2-2|13
ASSYGAGGTGELF
>-|TRBV27|TRBJ2-2|15
ASSLGLAETNTGELF
>few|TRBV7-8|TRBJ2-2|13
ASSLLAGATGELF
>-|TRBV2|TRBJ2-3|16
ASSPEMGLAGEADTQY
>-|TRBV19|TRBJ2-1|13
ASSLASSSYNEQF
>-|TRBV6-6|TRBJ2-7|11
ASRRQGLGEQY
>-|TRBV10-1|TRBJ2-7|11
ASSGTSGRAQY
>-|TRBV28|TRBJ1-3|10
ASSFRGNTIY
>-|TRBV7-8|TRBJ1-5|12
ASSAGWRDQPQH
>-|TRBV5-1|TRBJ2-3|14
ASSRDAGPRGDTQY
>-|TRBV6-2/TRBV6-3|TRBJ2-7|13
ASSYYKRPAYEQY
>-|TRBV6-5|TRBJ1-5|11
ASSYFPDQPQH
>-|TRBV30|TRBJ2-3|12
AWSPPENADTQY
>once|TRBV28|TRBJ1-5|10
ASSLSYQPQH